This T cell receptor beta chain was documented in a study of blood T cell repertoires in COVID-19. About the study: The study drew acute and convalescent COVID-19 samples from the United States, Italy and Spain.

This clone has just one count. J gave up 2 bases and V 5 bases, and 5 bases lay outside the gene matches. Per the germline V gene, CDR1 is SGHTA and CDR2 is FQGTGA. There are 15 residues in the CDR3. Here immunoSEQ multiplex PCR was the method, and the copy in TCRdb shows in-frame clones only, minus some. The table shows about 220,000 clones, with 84% occurring only once. Sequencing was performed on peripheral blood. This sequence was found in a woman in her 30s who had recovered from COVID-19. The V and J genes are TRBV7-3 and TRBJ2-2, with 7 nucleotides matching TRBD2. As DNA, the CDR3 is TGTGCCAGCAGCCCGAGCGGGGCAAACACCGGGGAGCTGTTTTTT. Translated, it gives CASSPSGANTGELFF.